This T cell receptor beta chain was sequenced during a study of blood T cell repertoires in COVID-19. Study overall: Italy, Spain and the United States were the sources of the convalescent and acute COVID-19 samples.

J lost 3 bases, V lost 0 bases, and 3 bases had no gene match. The CDR3 totals 16 residues. Germline CDR1 SGHRS, CDR2 YFSETQ. Libraries were prepared by immunoSEQ multiplex PCR; TCRdb keeps only in-frame clonotypes and omits some of them. The table includes approximately 250,000 clones, roughly 88% detected once. The chain joins TRBV5-1 to TRBJ1-6; the match to TRBD1 covers 7 bases. What was sequenced was peripheral blood. The sequence was obtained from a woman aged 40-49 years who had recovered from COVID-19. The CDR3 DNA is TGCGCCAGCAGCTTGGAAGGGGGCTACTATAATTCACCCCTCCACTTT. Amino acids: CASSLEGGYYNSPLHF. The entire variable domain, with the rest obtained from reference TRBV5-1 and TRBJ1-6, is as follows: KAGVTQTPRYLIKTRGQQVTLSCSPISGHRSVSWYQQTPGQGLQFLFEYFSETQRNKGNFPGRFSGRQFSNSRSEMNVSTLELGDSALYLCASSLEGGYYNSPLHFGNGTRLTVT.